A single sample gave rise to the 9 T cell receptor beta chains below, sequenced in a study of blood T cell repertoires in COVID-19. Profiling relied on immunoSEQ multiplex PCR, and the TCRdb table lists in-frame clones only, not all of them. The sample contains some 48,000 clones, more than 90% of which appear only once. The sequencing input was peripheral blood. These receptors all stem from a man aged 70 or older with active COVID-19.

CDR3 residues: CASSLGGNYGYTF. In DNA form, the CDR3 reads TGTGCCAGCAGTTTAGGGGGCAACTATGGCTACACCTTC. The rearrangement uses TRBV28 and TRBJ1-2; TRBD1 is a possible D gene (6 bases). This CDR3 contains 13 residues. Germline assignment: CDR1 MDHEN and CDR2 SYDVKM. Trimming removed 2 bases from V and 2 bases from J, with 6 bases in between.

CDR3 DNA: TGCGCCAGCAGCCAAGATCAGGGGCGACTAGCGGGAGGGAACATTCAGTACTTC. Translated, it gives CASSQDQGRLAGGNIQYF. J is TRBJ2-4 and V is TRBV4-1; 14 bases align to TRBD2. The junction had 8 bases not matched to a gene; V was cut back by 0 bases and J by 7 bases. Germline CDR1 reads MGHRA; CDR2 reads YSYEKL. CDR3 length equals 18 residues.

This clone was found once. The chain has TRBV5-1 and TRBJ2-1; D possibly corresponds to TRBD1 (6 bases). Germline CDR1 is SGHRS and CDR2 is YFSETQ. This CDR3 has 12 residues. Trimming pared 0 bases from V and 10 bases from J, leaving 8 bases between. DNA for the CDR3: TGCGCCAGCAGCTTGGGACAGGCGGAGCAGTTCTTC. Its protein is CASSLGQAEQFF.

The CDR3 spells CASSRDRANSNQPQHF. In DNA form, the CDR3 reads TGTGCCAGCAGTCGGGACAGGGCTAATAGCAATCAGCCCCAGCATTTT. The V and J genes are TRBV5-5 and TRBJ1-5; 9 bases map to TRBD1. Germline CDR1 reads SGHKS; CDR2 reads YYEKEE (reference sequence). V dropped 5 bases and J dropped 0; count of bases not matched to a gene: 6. CDR3 length equals 16 residues.

The genes are TRBV28 and TRBJ2-7, with 10 bases fitting TRBD2. CDR3 length: 16 amino acids. Germline CDR1 and CDR2: MDHEN and SYDVKM. V lost 5 bases, J lost 0 bases, and 7 bases stayed unmatched. The CDR3 sequence is CASSLETSGSSYEQYF. CDR3 nucleotide sequence: TGTGCCAGCAGTCTCGAGACTAGCGGGTCCTCCTACGAGCAGTACTTC.

The gene calls are TRBV7-2 and TRBJ2-3; D uncertain. Trimming left V 1 base short and J 6 bases short, with 23 bases between. The CDR3 is 18 amino acids. Looked up from germline, CDR1 is SGHTA and CDR2 is FQGNSA. CDR3 sequence: CASSLDGPDLMGLDTQYF. The CDR3 DNA sequence: TGTGCCAGCAGCTTAGATGGGCCAGACCTGATGGGCTTGGATACGCAGTATTTT.

This chain connects TRBV7-9 to TRBJ2-5, with D possibly TRBD1 on 5 matching bases. Per the germline V gene, CDR1 is SEHNR and CDR2 is FQNEAQ (reference sequence). The germline V and J ends were trimmed by 0 bases and 0 bases, with 8 bases remaining between them. The CDR3 spans 15 residues. The CDR3 region is CASSLAGAHQETQYF. CDR3 nucleotide sequence: TGTGCCAGCAGCTTAGCAGGGGCCCACCAAGAGACCCAGTACTTC.

J is TRBJ2-3 and V is TRBV6-2 or TRBV6-3, with 10 nucleotides matching TRBD2. V lost 5 bases and J lost 3; bases outside the gene matches: 8. This CDR3 has 16 amino acids. CDR1 is MNHEY, CDR2 SVGEGT, per germline. The CDR3 nucleotides read TGTGCCAGCAGTGCCAGCGGGAGGGCCAGGACAGATACGCAGTATTTT. It translates to CASSASGRARTDTQYF.

The chain recombines TRBV6-5 with TRBJ2-7; 12 bases are shared with TRBD1. Germline-derived CDR1 and CDR2 are MNHEY and SVGAGI. CDR3 length: 15 amino acids. The ends lost 8 bases at V and 6 bases at J; junction bases unmatched: 11. DNA for the CDR3: TGTGCCAGCCGTAAACCGGGGACAGGGGGCGGCGAGCAGTACTTC. Amino acid sequence: CASRKPGTGGGEQYF.